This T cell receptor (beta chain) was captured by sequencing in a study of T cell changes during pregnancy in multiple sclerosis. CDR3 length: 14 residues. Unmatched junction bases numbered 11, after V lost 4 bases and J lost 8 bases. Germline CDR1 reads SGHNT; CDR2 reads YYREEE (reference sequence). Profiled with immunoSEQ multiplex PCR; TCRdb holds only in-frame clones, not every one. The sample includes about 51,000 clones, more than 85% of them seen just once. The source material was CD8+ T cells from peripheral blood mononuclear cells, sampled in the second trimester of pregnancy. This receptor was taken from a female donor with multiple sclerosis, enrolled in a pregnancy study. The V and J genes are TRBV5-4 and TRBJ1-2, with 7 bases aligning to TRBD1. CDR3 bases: TGTGCCAGCAGCACGGACACAGGGGTGGGGGGCTACACCTTC. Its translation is CASSTDTGVGGYTF.